This T cell receptor (beta chain) derives from a study of blood T cell repertoires in COVID-19. Study-level information: Sites in the United States, Italy and Spain provided acute and convalescent COVID-19 samples. PBMCs, B-cell-depleted T cells, or T cells provided the cDNA or gDNA that made up the material.

Germline V gives CDR1 SEHNR, CDR2 FQNEAQ (reference sequence). This CDR3 comprises 18 residues. V was shortened by 3 bases and J by 2 bases, with 22 bases between the two germline ends. Source study methods: Researchers report that nucleated cell counts were estimated from reference gene primer amplification. Sequencing used immunoSEQ multiplex PCR; TCRdb keeps in-frame clones, though not all of them. That table gives V, J and clone size, and the DNA gave D and trimming. The sample shows some 250,000 clones, 81% of them seen only once. This clonotype originated in an older woman with active or convalescent COVID-19. The rearrangement uses TRBV7-9 and TRBJ1-1, with D tentatively TRBD1 (6 bases). The specimen was peripheral blood. CDR3 coding DNA: TGTGCCAGCAGCTTTGGTCTCGGACAGAAGAAGATTAACACTGAAGCTTTCTTT. Translating gives CASSFGLGQKKINTEAFF.